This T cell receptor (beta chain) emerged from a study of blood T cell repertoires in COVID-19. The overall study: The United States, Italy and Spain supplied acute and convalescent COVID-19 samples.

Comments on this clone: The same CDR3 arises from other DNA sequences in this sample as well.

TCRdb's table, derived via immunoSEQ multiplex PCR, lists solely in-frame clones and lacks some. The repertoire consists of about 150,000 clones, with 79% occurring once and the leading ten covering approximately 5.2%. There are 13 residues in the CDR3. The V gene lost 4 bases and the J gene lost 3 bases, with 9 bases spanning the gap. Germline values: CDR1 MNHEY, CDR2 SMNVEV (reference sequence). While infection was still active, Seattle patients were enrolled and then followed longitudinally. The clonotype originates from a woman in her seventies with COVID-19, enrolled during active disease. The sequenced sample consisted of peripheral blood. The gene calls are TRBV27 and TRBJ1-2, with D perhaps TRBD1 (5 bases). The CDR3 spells CASSSLTDYGYTF. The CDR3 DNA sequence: TGTGCCAGCAGTTCACTGACAGACTATGGCTACACCTTC.